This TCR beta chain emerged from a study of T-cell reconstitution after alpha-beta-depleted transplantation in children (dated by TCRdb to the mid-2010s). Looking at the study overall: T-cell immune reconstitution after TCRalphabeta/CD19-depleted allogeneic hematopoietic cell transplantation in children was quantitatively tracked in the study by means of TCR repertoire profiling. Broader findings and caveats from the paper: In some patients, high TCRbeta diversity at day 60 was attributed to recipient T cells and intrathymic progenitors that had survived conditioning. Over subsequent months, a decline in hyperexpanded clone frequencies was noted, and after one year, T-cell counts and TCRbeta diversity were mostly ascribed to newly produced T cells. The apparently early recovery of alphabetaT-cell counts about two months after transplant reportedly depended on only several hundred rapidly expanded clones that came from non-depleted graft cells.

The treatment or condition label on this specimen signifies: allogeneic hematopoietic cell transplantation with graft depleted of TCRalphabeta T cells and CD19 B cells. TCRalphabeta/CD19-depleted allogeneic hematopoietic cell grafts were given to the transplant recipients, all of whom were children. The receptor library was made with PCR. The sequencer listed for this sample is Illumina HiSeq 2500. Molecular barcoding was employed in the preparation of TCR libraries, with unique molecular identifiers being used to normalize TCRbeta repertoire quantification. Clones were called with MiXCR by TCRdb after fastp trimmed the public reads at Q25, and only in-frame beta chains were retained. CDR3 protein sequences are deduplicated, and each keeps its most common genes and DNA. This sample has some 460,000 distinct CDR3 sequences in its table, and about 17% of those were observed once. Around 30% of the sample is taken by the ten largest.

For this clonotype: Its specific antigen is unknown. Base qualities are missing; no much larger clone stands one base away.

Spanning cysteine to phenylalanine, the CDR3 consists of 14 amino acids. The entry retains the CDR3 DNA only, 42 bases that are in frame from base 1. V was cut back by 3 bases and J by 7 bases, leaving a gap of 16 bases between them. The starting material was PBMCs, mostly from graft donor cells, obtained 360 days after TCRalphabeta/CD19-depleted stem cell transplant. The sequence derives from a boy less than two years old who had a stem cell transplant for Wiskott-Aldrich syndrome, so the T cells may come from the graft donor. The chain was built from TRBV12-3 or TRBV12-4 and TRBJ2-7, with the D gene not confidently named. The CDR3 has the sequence CASSFLRPMVEQYF. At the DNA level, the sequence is TGTGCCAGCAGTTTTCTCAGGCCAATGGTAGAGCAGTACTTC.